This TCR beta chain emerged from a study of early stage breast cancer tumors. Blood replicates held 0.5 ug DNA, tumor or normal breast about 1.5 ug, two each. Only in-frame clones appear in the TCRdb table, and some are missing; sequencing was by immunoSEQ multiplex PCR. The sample carries about 36,000 clones, over 65% recorded once. Findings of the study overall: Compared with adjacent normal breast tissue, tumors showed roughly 2.5-fold greater T cell density and higher clonality.

A word on this clone: Its antigen is as yet unknown.

The specimen sequenced was blood. The receptor's source is a person in their sixties with breast cancer.

CDR3 sequence (DNA): TGTGCCAGCAGCACACCCCCGAGGCAGGGAAATCAGCCCCAGCATTTT. Protein sequence: CASSTPPRQGNQPQHF. The V call is TRBV21-1, the J call TRBJ1-5; whether TRBD1, the table's D call, matches the DNA was not checked. TRBV21-1 is a pseudogene. The CDR3 has 16 amino acids.